These T cell receptor beta chains were read from a single sample in a study of blood T cell repertoires in COVID-19. Clones were sequenced by immunoSEQ multiplex PCR, and TCRdb holds only the in-frame ones, with some missing. The sample has 200,000 to 250,000 clones, just under 90% seen once. The specimen was peripheral blood. The receptors derive from a man aged 60-69 years who had recovered from COVID-19. CDR3s include the opening cysteine and the closing phenylalanine or tryptophan. A D gene is named only where the DNA matches it firmly. The size field is filled for only some rows; it gives once, few, many or a size class.

clone_size j_call d_call v_call cdr3_nt cdr3_aa
NA TRBJ2-7 NA TRBV19 TGTGCCAGTAGTATGAGGTGGGGCGAATCCTACGAGCAGTACTTC CASSMRWGESYEQYF
NA TRBJ1-3 NA TRBV27 TGTGCCAGCAGTGACATACGGGGTGCTGGAAACACCATATATTTT CASSDIRGAGNTIYF
NA TRBJ1-1 NA TRBV28 TGTGCCAGCTATACCGGGAGCTTGAACACTGAAGCTTTCTTT CASYTGSLNTEAFF
NA TRBJ1-1 TRBD1 TRBV18 TGTGCCAGCTCACCAAACGGAGGGTACGGGACAGGAGGAATTGAAGCTTTCTTT CASSPNGGYGTGGIEAFF
NA TRBJ2-3 TRBD1 TRBV27 TGTGCCAGCAGTTTTCAGGGGGCGCCGGCAGATACGCAGTATTTT CASSFQGAPADTQYF
medium-sized TRBJ1-1 NA TRBV28 TGTGCCAGCAGTTTCGGACAGAACACTGAAGCTTTCTTT CASSFGQNTEAFF
few TRBJ2-3 NA TRBV5-4 TGTGCCAGCAGCTTGCGGGGAACAGATACGCAGTATTTT CASSLRGTDTQYF
NA TRBJ2-7 NA TRBV6-1 TGTGCCAGCAGTGAATCTCAGGGTGCAGGGACCTACGAGCAGTACTTC CASSESQGAGTYEQYF
NA TRBJ2-7 TRBD1 TRBV3-1/TRBV3-2 TGTGCCAGCAGCCTGGGACAGGGGGTCGAGCAGTACTTC CASSLGQGVEQYF
NA TRBJ1-1 NA TRBV11-1 TGTGCCAGCAGCCCCCCCTTGAGGAGATACAACACTGAAGCTTTCTTT CASSPPLRRYNTEAFF
once TRBJ1-4 NA TRBV5-1 TGCGCCAGCAGCTGGGGTTTAGGGCAGGGTTTCGAAAAACTGTTTTTT CASSWGLGQGFEKLFF
NA TRBJ2-3 NA TRBV9 TGTGCCAGCAGCGTAGGGGCGGGGGCCCTTTCCACAGATACGCAGTATTTT CASSVGAGALSTDTQYF
NA TRBJ1-2 NA TRBV19 TGTGCCAGTAGTATTGAACCTTCGGGGGTCTATGGCTACACCTTC CASSIEPSGVYGYTF
NA TRBJ1-2 NA TRBV9 TGTGCCAGCAGCGGAGTGGCTAACTATGGCTACACCTTC CASSGVANYGYTF
NA TRBJ2-3 TRBD2 TRBV6-5 TGTGCCAGCAGTAGCGGGGGGCCCTCGGATACGCAGTATTTT CASSSGGPSDTQYF
NA TRBJ1-1 TRBD1 TRBV5-5 TGTGCCAGCAGCTTGGTTTGGACAGGGGGCACTGAAGCTTTCTTT CASSLVWTGGTEAFF
once TRBJ2-3 NA TRBV5-8 TGTGCCAGCAGCTTGGATTCGGCGACTCTCGATACGCAGTATTTT CASSLDSATLDTQYF
NA TRBJ2-2 NA TRBV30 TGTGCCTGGAATCGACAGAGCACCGGGGAGCTGTTTTTT CAWNRQSTGELFF
NA TRBJ2-5 TRBD2 TRBV30 TGTGCCTGGAGTGCCGGGACTACGCAAGAGACCCAGTACTTC CAWSAGTTQETQYF
NA TRBJ2-5 NA TRBV2 TGTGCCAGCGGTCAGGGGCAAGAGACCCAGTACTTC CASGQGQETQYF
NA TRBJ2-7 TRBD1 TRBV6-6 TGTGCCAGCAGTTACGGACAGGGGAGACACGAGCAGTACTTC CASSYGQGRHEQYF
NA TRBJ1-1 NA TRBV29-1 TGCAGCGTTCACCACGGGAACACTGAAGCTTTCTTT CSVHHGNTEAFF
NA TRBJ2-1 TRBD1 TRBV9 TGTGCCAGCAGTTCGGGACAGCAATCCTACAATGAGCAGTTCTTC CASSSGQQSYNEQFF
NA TRBJ1-1 TRBD1 TRBV6-5 TGTGCCAGCAGCTACAGGGACAGGGGGTACAACACTGAAGCTTTCTTT CASSYRDRGYNTEAFF
once TRBJ2-7 NA TRBV4-1 TGCGCCAGCAGCCAAGGCGGCACCTCCTACGAGCAGTACTTC CASSQGGTSYEQYF
once TRBJ1-2 NA TRBV27 TGTGCCAGCAGTTTAATTGGGGACACTAACTATGGCTACACCTTC CASSLIGDTNYGYTF
NA TRBJ2-4 NA TRBV20-1 TGCAGTGCTAGAGACCGCGGGACCGACTTATTC CSARDRGTDLF
once TRBJ1-5 NA TRBV21-1 TGTGCCAGCAGTCCGATGAGACATAGCAATCAGCCCCAGCATTTT CASSPMRHSNQPQHF
NA TRBJ1-1 NA TRBV6-5 TGTGCCAGCAGCAAAAGACCAGAGGGGGACACTGAAGCTTTCTTT CASSKRPEGDTEAFF
NA TRBJ2-1 TRBD2 TRBV3-1/TRBV3-2 TGTGCCAGCAGCCAATCGGGACTAGCGGTCGATGAGCAGTTCTTC CASSQSGLAVDEQFF
once TRBJ2-5 TRBD1 TRBV6-2/TRBV6-3 TGTGCCAGCAGTCGCCGGGACAGGGGAGGATGGGAGACCCAGTACTTC CASSRRDRGGWETQYF
NA TRBJ1-1 TRBD1 TRBV5-8 TGTGCCAGCAGCTTCCGATTACAGGGGGCTGAAGCTTTCTTT CASSFRLQGAEAFF
NA TRBJ1-2 TRBD1 TRBV6-4 TGTGCCAGCAGTGAAGGGACAGGTTATGGCTACACCTTC CASSEGTGYGYTF
once TRBJ2-1 NA TRBV7-2 TGTGCCAGCAGCCTATACAGGGAACGTGAGCAGTTCTTC CASSLYREREQFF
NA TRBJ1-2 NA TRBV11-2 TGTGCCAGCAGTACAGGGTTTGGCTACACCTTC CASSTGFGYTF
few TRBJ1-2 TRBD1 TRBV7-2 TGTGCCAGCAGCTCCTTCAGAGGGGGCGATACTGGAGGCTACACCTTC CASSSFRGGDTGGYTF
NA TRBJ2-1 NA TRBV7-6 TGTGCCAGCAGCTTATCTTTGGCGGGCGAGCAGTTCTTC CASSLSLAGEQFF
NA TRBJ1-5 TRBD1 TRBV30 TGTGCCTGGAGTCCCTGGGACAGGGGAACTAATCAGCCCCAGCATTTT CAWSPWDRGTNQPQHF
NA TRBJ1-1 NA TRBV4-3 TGCGCCAGCAGCAGTTTTAGGAACACTGAAGCTTTCTTT CASSSFRNTEAFF
NA TRBJ1-2 NA TRBV10-3 TGTGCCATCACCCCTGGGGGGGGGCACTATGGCTACACCTTC CAITPGGGHYGYTF
NA TRBJ1-6 NA TRBV10-3 TGTGCCATCAGCTCTGATCAGGCATCACCCCTCCACTTT CAISSDQASPLHF
NA TRBJ2-7 NA TRBV12-3/TRBV12-4 TGTGCCAGCAGTACCACAGGGAATGAGCAGTACTTC CASSTTGNEQYF
NA TRBJ2-2 NA TRBV6-5 TGTGCCAGCAGTTACGGCTTGAGGTGGAGAACCGGGGAGCTGTTTTTT CASSYGLRWRTGELFF
NA TRBJ1-4 NA TRBV30 TGTGCCTGGAATCGGAGGGGCGGGAATGAAAAACTGTTTTTT CAWNRRGGNEKLFF
few TRBJ2-5 NA TRBV7-2 TGTGCCAGCAGCCGGGGTGGGGAGGAGACCCAGTACTTC CASSRGGEETQYF
NA TRBJ2-3 NA TRBV3-1/TRBV3-2 TGTGCCAGCAGCCAAGGCCGGACTAGCACAGATACGCAGTATTTT CASSQGRTSTDTQYF
NA TRBJ2-3 TRBD1 TRBV5-4 TGTGCCAGCAGCGCTGAACTTGGACAGGGCACAGATACGCAGTATTTT CASSAELGQGTDTQYF
NA TRBJ1-2 NA TRBV4-1 TGCGCCAGCAGCCAAGAGGGGCTGAGACGACAGCTATCCTTC CASSQEGLRRQLSF
once TRBJ2-3 NA TRBV30 TGTGCCTGGAGTGTAACGGGGTGGGCAGATACGCAGTATTTT CAWSVTGWADTQYF
NA TRBJ2-3 TRBD2 TRBV7-3 TGTGCCAGCAGCTTAACTGGCGGGAGTCGCACAGATACGCAGTATTTT CASSLTGGSRTDTQYF
once TRBJ2-7 TRBD1 TRBV5-4 TGTGCCAGCAGCTCGGGACAGACCTACGAGCAGTACTTC CASSSGQTYEQYF
NA TRBJ2-2 NA TRBV6-5 TGTGCCACCTTCCGGGGGTCCGGGGAGCTGTTTTTT CATFRGSGELFF
NA TRBJ1-2 NA TRBV28 TGTGCCAGTAGTTTAGCCAGGGTAGTAGATGGCTACACCTTC CASSLARVVDGYTF
NA TRBJ2-1 NA TRBV5-1 TGCGCCAGCAGCCCTCTGGGAGAGGGTGAGCAGTTCTTC CASSPLGEGEQFF
few TRBJ1-6 NA TRBV30 TGTGCCGCAACCTCGGTCAGGGGAGGGTCACCCCTCCACTTT CAATSVRGGSPLHF